This entry describes one TCR beta chain. Its antigen is not known. A read error may explain this, as a much larger clone is one base away. The study made its TCR cDNA through 5'RACE template switching. That step introduced a universal primer site along with UMIs. TCRdb reprocessed the 5' RACE reads via MiXCR and lists one record per CDR3 protein. Among about 350,000 distinct CDR3 sequences listed, around 12% were seen once. This sample is drawn from a study of T cells after yellow fever vaccination. As for the study in general: Low-cell-number fractions underwent preparation using SMART-Seq v4 Ultra Low Input.

Germline V lookup: CDR1 MNHEY, CDR2 SVGEGT. The V end was cut by 4 bases, the J end by 2 bases, with 9 bases between. The CDR3 is made up of 15 amino acids. Study conclusions and caveats: Among primary-vaccination clones, most reappeared after the booster, at almost 98% for CD4 and around 91% for CD8.

The genes are TRBV6-2 or TRBV6-3 and TRBJ2-6; a possible D gene is TRBD2 (5 bases). Sequenced material: CD4+ T cells sorted from PBMCs, taken 15 days after the yellow fever booster vaccination. This TCR was sampled from a man younger than 35 who received the YFV17D yellow fever vaccine. CDR3 sequence (DNA): TGTGCCAGCAGTTGCGGGCCGCCTGGGGCCAACGTCCTGACTTTC. Translation gives CASSCGPPGANVLTF.